The T cell receptor beta chain described here comes from a study of T cells in Graves' hyperthyroidism and ophthalmopathy. As for the study in general: Peripheral blood was obtained at initial diagnosis, preceding any treatment. Whole-study results and caveats: Blood also showed most of the thyroid clonotypes that were expanded above 0.001.

The germline V gene encodes CDR1 MNHNS and CDR2 SASEGT. This CDR3 region has 15 residues. Trimming shortened V by 2 bases and J by 2 bases, and 12 bases separated the two germline ends. Details on this clonotype: Antigen specificity is unknown.

Amplification of TCR beta CDR3 regions was performed using RNA transcripts as template. During a first-round RT-PCR of the TCR CDR3, the HTBI primer set was used. TCRdb recomputed calls from the multiplex PCR reads with MiXCR, one row per CDR3 protein. The sample lists 250,000 to 300,000 distinct CDR3 sequences, 13% occurring once. The source is a woman aged 30 to 39 with Graves' hyperthyroidism that later progressed to Graves' ophthalmopathy. J is TRBJ1-2 and V is TRBV6-1; weak D call: TRBD1 (6 bases). Input material: blood. DNA for the CDR3: TGTGCCAGCAGTGAACTCAAGGGGGGCAACTATGGCTACACCTTC. Protein: CASSELKGGNYGYTF.